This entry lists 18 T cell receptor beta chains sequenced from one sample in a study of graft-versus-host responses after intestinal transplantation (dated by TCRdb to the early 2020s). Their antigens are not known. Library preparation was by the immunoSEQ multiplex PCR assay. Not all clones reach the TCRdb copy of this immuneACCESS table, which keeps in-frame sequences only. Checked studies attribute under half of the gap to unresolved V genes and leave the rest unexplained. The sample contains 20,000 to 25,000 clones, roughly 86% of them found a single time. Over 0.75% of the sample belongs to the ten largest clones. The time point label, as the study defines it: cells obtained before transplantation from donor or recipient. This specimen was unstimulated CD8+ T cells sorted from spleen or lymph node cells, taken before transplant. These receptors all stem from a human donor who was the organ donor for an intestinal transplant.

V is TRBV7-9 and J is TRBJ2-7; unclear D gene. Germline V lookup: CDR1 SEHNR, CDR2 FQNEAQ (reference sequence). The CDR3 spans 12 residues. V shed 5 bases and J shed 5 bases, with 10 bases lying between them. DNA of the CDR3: TGTGCCAGCAGCCCCAGCGTCCACGAGCAGTACTTC. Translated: CASSPSVHEQYF.

CDR3 residues: CASSEPGDQPQHF. The CDR3 coding sequence is TGCGCCAGCAGTGAGCCAGGAGATCAGCCCCAGCATTTT. The rearrangement links TRBV10-2 to TRBJ1-5, with D hard to call. In germline, CDR1 is WSHSY, CDR2 SAAADI. V lost 2 bases and J lost 5, with 7 bases in between. The CDR3 consists of 13 residues.

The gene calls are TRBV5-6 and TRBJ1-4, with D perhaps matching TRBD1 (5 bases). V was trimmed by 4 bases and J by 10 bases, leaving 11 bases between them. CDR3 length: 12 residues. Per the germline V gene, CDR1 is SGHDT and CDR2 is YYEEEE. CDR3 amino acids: CASSQGRSKLFF. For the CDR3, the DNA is TGTGCCAGCAGCCAGGGACGATCAAAACTGTTTTTT.

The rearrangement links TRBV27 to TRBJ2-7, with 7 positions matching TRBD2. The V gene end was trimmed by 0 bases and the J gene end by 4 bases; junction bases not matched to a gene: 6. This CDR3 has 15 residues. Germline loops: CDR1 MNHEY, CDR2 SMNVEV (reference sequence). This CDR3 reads CASSLSSSGIYEQYF. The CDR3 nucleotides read TGTGCCAGCAGTTTATCTTCTAGCGGCATTTACGAGCAGTACTTC.

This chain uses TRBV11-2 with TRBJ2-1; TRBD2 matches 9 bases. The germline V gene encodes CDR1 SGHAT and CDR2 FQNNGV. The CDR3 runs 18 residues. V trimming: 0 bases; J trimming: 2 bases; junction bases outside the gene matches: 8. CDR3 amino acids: CASSLDPGKRGAYNEQFF. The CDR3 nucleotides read TGTGCCAGCAGCTTAGACCCGGGGAAGCGGGGGGCCTACAATGAGCAGTTCTTC.

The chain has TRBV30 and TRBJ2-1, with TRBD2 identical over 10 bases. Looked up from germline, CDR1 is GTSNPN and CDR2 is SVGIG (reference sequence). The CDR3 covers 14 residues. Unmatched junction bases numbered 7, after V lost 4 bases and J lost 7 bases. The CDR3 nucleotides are TGTGCCTGGACGCCGGGACTAGCGTCTAATGAGCAGTTCTTC. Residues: CAWTPGLASNEQFF.

The CDR3 DNA reads as TGTGCCAGTAGTATGCCCCAGCAAGAGACCCAGTACTTC. Its protein is CASSMPQQETQYF. The V call is TRBV19, the J call TRBJ2-5; no clear D gene. CDR1 LNHDA and CDR2 SQIVND come from the germline V gene (reference sequence). The CDR3 consists of 13 residues. The V end was cut by 3 bases, the J end by 2 bases, with 7 bases between.

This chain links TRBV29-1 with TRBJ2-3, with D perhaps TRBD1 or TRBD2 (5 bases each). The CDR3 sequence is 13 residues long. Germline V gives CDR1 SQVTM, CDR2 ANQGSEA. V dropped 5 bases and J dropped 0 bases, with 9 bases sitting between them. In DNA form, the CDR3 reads TGCAGCGTTACGGGGCATAGCACAGATACGCAGTATTTT. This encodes CSVTGHSTDTQYF.

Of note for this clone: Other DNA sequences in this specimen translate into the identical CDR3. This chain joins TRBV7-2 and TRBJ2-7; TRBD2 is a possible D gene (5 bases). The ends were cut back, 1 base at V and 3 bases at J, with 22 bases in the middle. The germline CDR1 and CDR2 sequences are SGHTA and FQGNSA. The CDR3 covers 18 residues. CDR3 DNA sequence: TGTGCCAGCAGCTTAGTACATGCTCGTAGGACGAGGGTCTACGAGCAGTACTTC. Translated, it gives CASSLVHARRTRVYEQYF.

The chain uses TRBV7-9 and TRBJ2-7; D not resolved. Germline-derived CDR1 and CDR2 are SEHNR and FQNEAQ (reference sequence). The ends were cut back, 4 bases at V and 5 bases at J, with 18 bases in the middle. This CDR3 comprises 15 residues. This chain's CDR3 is CASSSPTNPGHEQYF. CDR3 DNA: TGTGCCAGCAGCTCACCGACCAACCCGGGCCACGAGCAGTACTTC. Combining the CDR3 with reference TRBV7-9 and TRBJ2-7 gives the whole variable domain DTGVSQNPRHKITKRGQNVTFRCDPISEHNRLYWYRQTLGQGPEFLTYFQNEAQLEKSRLLSDRFSAERPKGSFSTLEIQRTEQGDSAMYLCASSSPTNPGHEQYFGPGTRLTVT.

CDR3: CASSESTSYRFF. DNA of the CDR3: TGCGCCAGCAGTGAGTCCACTAGCTATCGGTTCTTC. This chain uses TRBV10-1 with TRBJ2-1; D may be TRBD2 (6 bases). The V and J ends lost 0 bases and 15 bases respectively, with 12 bases between them. Germline V gene data show CDR1 as WNHNN and CDR2 as SYGVQD (reference sequence). The CDR3 totals 12 residues.

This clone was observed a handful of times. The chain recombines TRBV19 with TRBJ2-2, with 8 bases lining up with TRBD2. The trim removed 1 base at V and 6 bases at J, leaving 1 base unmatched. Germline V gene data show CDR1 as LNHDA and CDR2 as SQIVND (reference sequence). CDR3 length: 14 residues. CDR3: CASSIGGGPGELFF. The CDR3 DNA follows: TGTGCCAGTAGTATAGGCGGGGGGCCCGGGGAGCTGTTTTTT.

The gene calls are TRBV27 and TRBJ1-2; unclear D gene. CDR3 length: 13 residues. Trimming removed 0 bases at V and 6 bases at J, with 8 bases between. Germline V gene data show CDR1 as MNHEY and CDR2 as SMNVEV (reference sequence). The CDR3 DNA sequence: TGTGCCAGCAGTTTATCTGTTCAGAATGGCTACACCTTC. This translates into CASSLSVQNGYTF.

The CDR3 is CASSFGLEQYF. In DNA form, the CDR3 reads TGTGCCAGCAGTTTTGGTCTAGAGCAGTACTTC. This chain connects TRBV6-6 to TRBJ2-7; no clear D. V was pared by 4 bases and J by 7 bases, with 8 bases between. CDR1 is MNHNY and CDR2 is SVGAGI in the germline V gene (reference sequence). The CDR3 covers 11 residues.

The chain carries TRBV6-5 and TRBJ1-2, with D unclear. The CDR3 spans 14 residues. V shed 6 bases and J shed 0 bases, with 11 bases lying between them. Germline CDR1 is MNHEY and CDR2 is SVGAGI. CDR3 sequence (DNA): TGTGCCAGCAGCCCCCCAGGTCCTAACTATGGCTACACCTTC. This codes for CASSPPGPNYGYTF.

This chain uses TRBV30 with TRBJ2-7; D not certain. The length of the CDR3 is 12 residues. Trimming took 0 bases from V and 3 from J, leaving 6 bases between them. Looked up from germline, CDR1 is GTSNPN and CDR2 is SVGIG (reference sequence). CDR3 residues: CAWSVLGYEQYF. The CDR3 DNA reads TGTGCCTGGAGTGTATTGGGCTACGAGCAGTACTTC. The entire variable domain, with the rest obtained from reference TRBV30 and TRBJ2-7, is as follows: SQTIHQWPATLVQPVGSPLSLECTVEGTSNPNLYWYRQAAGRGLQLLFYSVGIGQISSEVPQNLSASRPQDRQFILSSKKLLLSDSGFYLCAWSVLGYEQYFGPGTRLTVT.

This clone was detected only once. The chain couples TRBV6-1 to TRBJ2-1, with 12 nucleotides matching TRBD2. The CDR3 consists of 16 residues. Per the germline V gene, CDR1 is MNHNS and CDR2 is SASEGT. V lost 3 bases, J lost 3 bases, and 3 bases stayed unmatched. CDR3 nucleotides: TGTGCCAGCAGTGATTGGACTAGCGGGGTCTACAATGAGCAGTTCTTC. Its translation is CASSDWTSGVYNEQFF.

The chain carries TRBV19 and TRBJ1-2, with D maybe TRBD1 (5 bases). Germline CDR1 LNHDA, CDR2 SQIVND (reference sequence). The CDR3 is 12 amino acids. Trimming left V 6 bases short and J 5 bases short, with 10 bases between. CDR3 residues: CASRGEGYGYTF. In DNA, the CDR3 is TGTGCCAGTAGGGGGGAGGGGTATGGCTACACCTTC.